The 10 T cell receptor beta chains below come from one sample, sequenced in a study of cytomegalovirus exposure and HLA in healthy donors. Primers included in the PCR were 60 Vbeta and 13 Jbeta primers. Sequencing used immunoSEQ multiplex PCR; TCRdb keeps in-frame clones, though not all of them. The sample has over 120,000 clones; around 82% are singletons. The specimen sequenced was PBMCs. These receptors were taken from a woman aged 18 to 35 in good health and CMV-seropositive.

The rearrangement links TRBV5-5 to TRBJ2-5; TRBD2 matches 9 bases. The CDR3 is 15 amino acids. V trimming: 4 bases; J trimming: 7 bases; junction bases outside the gene matches: 11. Germline CDR1 and CDR2: SGHKS and YYEKEE (reference sequence). The CDR3 region has the DNA TGTGCCAGCAGCCCCCCCGGGACTAGCATCCCGACCCAGTACTTC. This sequence encodes CASSPPGTSIPTQYF.

The chain recombines TRBV7-8 with TRBJ1-1, with D maybe TRBD1 (6 bases). V gave up 5 bases and J gave up 1 base, with 17 bases separating them. CDR1 is SGHVS, CDR2 FQNEAQ, per germline. The CDR3 is made up of 16 amino acids. CDR3 coding DNA: TGTGCCAGCAGCAACCCCGCAGGGGTCGGGAACACTGAAGCTTTCTTT. Amino acid sequence: CASSNPAGVGNTEAFF.

V usage is TRBV19 and J usage is TRBJ2-2; TRBD1 agrees at 9 bases. V was pared by 9 bases and J by 5 bases, with 16 bases of the junction left unmatched. The CDR3 totals 17 residues. Germline lookup yields CDR1 LNHDA and CDR2 SQIVND (reference sequence). CDR3 in amino acids: CASRRSSGQGKTGELFF. CDR3 coding DNA: TGTGCCAGCCGGCGGAGTTCGGGACAGGGAAAAACCGGGGAGCTGTTTTTT.

This chain joins TRBV6-5 and TRBJ1-2; 8 bases are shared with TRBD1. The CDR3 is 14 amino acids. The germline V gene has CDR1 MNHEY and CDR2 SVGAGI. V dropped 0 bases and J dropped 6; count of bases not matched to a gene: 3. CDR3 sequence reads: CASSYSRTGNGYTF. The CDR3 DNA sequence: TGTGCCAGCAGTTACTCCCGGACAGGGAATGGCTACACCTTC.

Here the CDR3 DNA reads TGCGCCAGCAGCTTGGCGGCCAGCACAGACACCGGGGAGCTGTTTTTT. Translated: CASSLAASTDTGELFF. The chain has TRBV5-1 and TRBJ2-2; D is undetermined. There are 16 residues in the CDR3. Trimming pared 0 bases from V and 3 bases from J, leaving 12 bases between. CDR1 SGHRS and CDR2 YFSETQ come from the germline V gene.

The J gene is TRBJ2-1, the V gene TRBV18; 10 positions agree with TRBD2. The CDR3 consists of 15 residues. The junction had 6 bases not matched to a gene; V was cut back by 5 bases and J by 5 bases. The V gene's germline CDR1 is KGHSH and CDR2 LQKENI. The CDR3 sequence: CASSAPLAGDNEQFF. CDR3 nucleotides: TGTGCCAGCTCAGCCCCCCTAGCGGGGGACAATGAGCAGTTCTTC.

This clone was found a few times. The V and J genes are TRBV5-1 and TRBJ1-2; the match to TRBD1 covers 7 bases. CDR1 and CDR2 (germline): SGHRS, YFSETQ. The CDR3 consists of 17 residues. V shed 1 base and J 2 bases; nucleotides not matched to a gene: 11. The chain's CDR3 is CASSLSTGTALNYGYTF. CDR3 nucleotide sequence: TGCGCCAGCAGCTTGTCGACAGGGACGGCTTTGAACTATGGCTACACCTTC.

V gene TRBV19 combines with J gene TRBJ2-6; tentative D call: TRBD1 (6 bases). V was shortened by 8 bases and J by 11 bases, with 13 bases between the two germline ends. The V gene's germline CDR1 is LNHDA and CDR2 SQIVND (reference sequence). The CDR3 is 12 amino acids. The CDR3 sequence: CASQRTDHVLTF. CDR3 bases: TGTGCCAGTCAAAGGACAGACCACGTCCTGACTTTC.

The table lists this clone with a few counts. The chain carries TRBV6-5 and TRBJ1-1; perhaps TRBD1 as D (5 bases). The germline CDR1 and CDR2 sequences are MNHEY and SVGAGI. CDR3 length equals 15 residues. Trimming stripped 6 bases from V and 0 bases from J, with 14 bases between. CDR3 coding DNA: TGTGCCAGCAGATCCCAGGGAATCGTGAACACTGAAGCTTTCTTT. Protein sequence: CASRSQGIVNTEAFF.

The rearrangement uses TRBV6-1 and TRBJ1-2; D is perhaps TRBD1 (6 bases). V lost 6 bases and J lost 4, with 18 bases in between. There are 15 residues in the CDR3. The V gene's germline CDR1 is MNHNS and CDR2 SASEGT. CDR3 DNA sequence: TGTGCCAGCAGAAAAGGGGGGGGCGCGGGCTATGGCTACACCTTC. This gives the protein CASRKGGGAGYGYTF.